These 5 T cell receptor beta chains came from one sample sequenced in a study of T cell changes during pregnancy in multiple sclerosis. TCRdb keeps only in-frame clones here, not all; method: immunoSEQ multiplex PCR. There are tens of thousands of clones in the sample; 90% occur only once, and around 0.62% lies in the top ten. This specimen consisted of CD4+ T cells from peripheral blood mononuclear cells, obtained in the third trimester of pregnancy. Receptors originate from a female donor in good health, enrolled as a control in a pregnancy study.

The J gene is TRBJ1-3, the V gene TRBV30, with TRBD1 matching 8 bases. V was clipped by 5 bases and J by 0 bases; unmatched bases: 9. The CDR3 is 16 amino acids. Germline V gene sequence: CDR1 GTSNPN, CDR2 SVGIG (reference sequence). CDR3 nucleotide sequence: TGTGCCTGGGCTAGGGACAGGTCCCGCTCTGGAAACACCATATATTTT. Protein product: CAWARDRSRSGNTIYF.

CDR3 protein: CASSLGIRPGSFEQYF. CDR3 nucleotides: TGTGCCAGCAGCTTGGGAATCCGGCCAGGGTCGTTCGAGCAGTACTTC. The V and J genes are TRBV5-6 and TRBJ2-7; the D gene is possibly TRBD1 (5 bases). Trimming took off 0 bases at V and 6 bases at J, with 19 bases between the two ends. Germline-derived CDR1 and CDR2 are SGHDT and YYEEEE. The CDR3 is made up of 16 amino acids.

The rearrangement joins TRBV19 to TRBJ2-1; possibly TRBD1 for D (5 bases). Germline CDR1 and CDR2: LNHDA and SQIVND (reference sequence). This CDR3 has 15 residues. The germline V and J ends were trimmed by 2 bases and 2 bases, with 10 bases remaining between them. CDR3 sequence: CASSIRQGPYNEQFF. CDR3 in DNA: TGTGCCAGTAGTATAAGGCAGGGCCCCTACAATGAGCAGTTCTTC. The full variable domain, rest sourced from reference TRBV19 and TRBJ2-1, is DGGITQSPKYLFRKEGQNVTLSCEQNLNHDAMYWYRQDPGQGLRLIYYSQIVNDFQKGDIAEGYSVSREKKESFPLTVTSAQKNPTAFYLCASSIRQGPYNEQFFGPGTRLTVL.

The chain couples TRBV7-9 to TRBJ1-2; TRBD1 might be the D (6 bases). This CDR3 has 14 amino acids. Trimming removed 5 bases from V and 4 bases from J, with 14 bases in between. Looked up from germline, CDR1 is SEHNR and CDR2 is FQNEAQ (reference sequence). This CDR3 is CASSPRQALYGYTF. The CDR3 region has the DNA TGTGCCAGCAGCCCACGACAGGCCCTCTATGGCTACACCTTC.

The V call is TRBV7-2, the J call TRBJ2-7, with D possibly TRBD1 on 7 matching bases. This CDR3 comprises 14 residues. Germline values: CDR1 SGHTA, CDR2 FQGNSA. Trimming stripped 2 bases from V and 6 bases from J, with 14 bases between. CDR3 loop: CASSLLQGGGEQYF. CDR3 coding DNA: TGTGCCAGCAGCTTACTGCAGGGGGGAGGCGAGCAGTACTTC.